The 23 T cell receptor beta chains reported below all come from one sample, sequenced in a study of response to subunit inactivated influenza vaccine. TCRdb re-analysed the RT-PCR reads in MiXCR, keeping a single row per CDR3 protein. This sample has some 500,000 distinct CDR3 sequences, with 16% found just once. The source material was CD4+ T cells sorted from PBMCs, sampled roughly 24 months after vaccination. Every receptor here comes from a man aged 50-75 years who received an inactivated influenza vaccine.

The rearrangement uses TRBV5-6 and TRBJ2-2; 7 nucleotides align to TRBD1. CDR1 and CDR2 (germline): SGHDT, YYEEEE. The CDR3 totals 13 residues. V trimming: 5 bases; J trimming: 6 bases; junction bases outside the gene matches: 4. CDR3 in DNA: TGTGCCAGCAGAAGGGGGCACGCCGGGGAGCTGTTTTTT. This translates into CASRRGHAGELFF.

The genes are TRBV4-3 and TRBJ2-7; D may correspond to TRBD1 or TRBD2 (5 bases each). This CDR3 comprises 13 residues. V was trimmed by 0 bases and J by 6 bases, leaving 9 bases between them. Germline CDR1 reads LGHNA; CDR2 reads YSLEER. DNA of the CDR3: TGCGCCAGCAGCCAAGATACCGGGACCGAGCAGTACTTC. Translation: CASSQDTGTEQYF.

This clonotype was detected a few times. CDR3 in DNA: TGTGCCAGCAGCTTAGGCCGGAGGGCCCAGTACTTC. Translation gives CASSLGRRAQYF. The V call is TRBV7-8, the J call TRBJ2-5; a weak D match, TRBD2 (6 bases). In germline, CDR1 is SGHVS, CDR2 FQNEAQ. Between the trimmed V and J ends, which lost 1 base and 9 bases, there was a span of 9 bases. There are 12 residues in the CDR3.

The chain recombines TRBV3-1 with TRBJ2-2; 7 bases map to TRBD1. This CDR3 is 17 amino acids long. The V segment lost 2 bases and the J segment 4 bases; nucleotides outside the gene matches: 10. Germline CDR1 is LGHDT and CDR2 is YNNKEL (reference sequence). The CDR3 reads CASSQNRQGRSTGELFF. CDR3 DNA sequence: TGTGCCAGCAGCCAAAACAGACAGGGTCGGAGCACCGGGGAGCTGTTTTTT.

V gene TRBV29-1 combines with J gene TRBJ1-3; D is unclear. V was cut by 4 bases and J by 0 bases, with 10 bases left in between. CDR1 and CDR2 (germline): SQVTM, ANQGSEA. CDR3 length: 14 amino acids. The CDR3 sequence: CSVVDSISGNTIYF. DNA of the CDR3: TGCAGCGTTGTTGACTCCATCTCTGGAAACACCATATATTTT.

This clonotype was observed at least ten times. This chain joins TRBV11-2 and TRBJ1-1; a weak D match, TRBD1 (5 bases). Trimming left V 1 base short and J 3 bases short, with 18 bases between. Germline V gene lookup returns CDR1 SGHAT and CDR2 FQNNGV. There are 17 residues in the CDR3. Here the CDR3 reads CASSLVGRASQYTEAFF. The CDR3 DNA reads as TGTGCCAGCAGCTTAGTCGGCAGGGCTAGTCAATACACTGAAGCTTTCTTT.

At least ten counts were recorded for this clonotype. The gene calls are TRBV4-1 and TRBJ1-1; no clear D gene. There are 11 residues in the CDR3. CDR1 is MGHRA, CDR2 YSYEKL, per germline. The ends were cut back, 4 bases at V and 9 bases at J, with 9 bases in the middle. CDR3 loop: CASSRGGQAFF. Written as DNA, the CDR3 is TGCGCCAGCAGCCGGGGAGGGCAAGCTTTCTTT.

This clonotype has a handful of counts. The genes are TRBV11-2 and TRBJ1-4; D ambiguous. The V and J ends lost 1 base and 0 bases respectively, with 3 bases between them. Germline V gene data show CDR1 as SGHAT and CDR2 as FQNNGV. This CDR3 is built from 14 residues. The DNA for the CDR3 is TGTGCCAGCAGCTTAGGGCCAACTAATGAAAAACTGTTTTTT. Translating it yields CASSLGPTNEKLFF.

The chain uses TRBV7-9 and TRBJ2-6, with 7 bases identical to TRBD2. The V and J ends lost 4 bases and 0 bases, in that order; junction bases with no gene match: 6. Germline CDR1 SEHNR, CDR2 FQNEAQ (reference sequence). This CDR3 has 17 residues. CDR3 amino acids: CASSSGTTLSGANVLTF. The CDR3 nucleotides read TGTGCCAGCAGCTCGGGGACTACACTCTCTGGGGCCAACGTCCTGACTTTC.

This clonotype was found a few times. The chain couples TRBV29-1 to TRBJ2-1; D possibly corresponds to TRBD2 (6 bases). V was cut by 5 bases and J by 7 bases, with 18 bases left in between. Germline V gene sequence: CDR1 SQVTM, CDR2 ANQGSEA. The CDR3 is made up of 14 amino acids. CDR3 DNA sequence: TGCAGCGTTAACGGGAGAATCGGGTCGAATGAGCAGTTCTTC. It specifies CSVNGRIGSNEQFF.

This clonotype showed up just a few times. This chain uses TRBV20-1 with TRBJ2-3; D is unclear. Deletions cut 1 base from V and 5 bases from J, with 10 bases between. Germline-derived CDR1 and CDR2 are DFQATT and SNEGSKA (reference sequence). The CDR3 consists of 13 residues. CDR3 sequence: CSARAVGRDTQYF. The CDR3 DNA follows: TGCAGTGCTAGAGCGGTAGGACGAGATACGCAGTATTTT.

This clonotype was detected only a few times. V usage is TRBV20-1 and J usage is TRBJ2-1; unclear D gene. V lost 4 bases to trimming and J lost 5 bases, with 9 bases between them. This CDR3 spans 12 amino acids. The germline V gene encodes CDR1 DFQATT and CDR2 SNEGSKA (reference sequence). The CDR3 DNA sequence: TGCAGTGCTACCGACGTTAACAATGAGCAGTTCTTC. Protein: CSATDVNNEQFF.

This clonotype came up a few times. This chain links TRBV6-2 or TRBV6-3 with TRBJ2-7, with D maybe TRBD1 (5 bases). The V end lost 6 bases, the J end lost 0 bases, and 15 bases lay between the germline ends. CDR3 length: 15 residues. The V gene's germline CDR1 is MNHEY and CDR2 SVGEGT. The CDR3 reads CASRPTGSSSYEQYF. Written as DNA, the CDR3 is TGTGCCAGCAGACCTACAGGATCGAGCTCCTACGAGCAGTACTTC.

This clonotype was observed a few times. The J gene is TRBJ2-3, the V gene TRBV7-9; D not certain. CDR3 length: 14 amino acids. Trimming shortened V by 2 bases and J by 2 bases, and 8 bases separated the two germline ends. CDR1 is SEHNR and CDR2 is FQNEAQ in the germline V gene (reference sequence). CDR3 loop: CASSLSVSTDTQYF. In DNA form, the CDR3 reads TGTGCCAGCAGCTTAAGCGTCTCCACAGATACGCAGTATTTT.

This clonotype was counted between two and nine times. The rearrangement links TRBV14 to TRBJ2-5; weak D call: TRBD1 (5 bases). CDR1 SGHDN and CDR2 FVKESK come from the germline V gene. The CDR3 sequence is 15 residues long. Trimming pared 0 bases from V and 2 bases from J, leaving 10 bases between. The CDR3 nucleotides read TGTGCCAGCAGCCAAGATCTCAGACAGCAAGAGACCCAGTACTTC. It specifies CASSQDLRQQETQYF.

This clonotype showed up just a few times. The V and J genes are TRBV5-1 and TRBJ2-7, with D possibly matching TRBD2 (5 bases). The ends were cut back, 1 base at V and 1 base at J, with 12 bases in the middle. Germline loops: CDR1 SGHRS, CDR2 YFSETQ. The CDR3 loop spans 15 amino acids. The CDR3 DNA is TGCGCCAGCAGCTTGACCCCGGGGAAGTCCTACGAGCAGTACTTC. Translation: CASSLTPGKSYEQYF.

This clonotype was counted many times. The chain couples TRBV3-1 to TRBJ2-2; unclear D gene. V was shortened by 1 base and J by 5 bases, with 5 bases between the two germline ends. In germline, CDR1 is LGHDT, CDR2 YNNKEL (reference sequence). The CDR3 covers 13 residues. The DNA of the CDR3 is TGTGCCAGCAGCCAAGTCGGTACCGGGGAGCTGTTTTTT. Amino acid sequence: CASSQVGTGELFF. The full variable domain, its missing parts supplied by reference TRBV3-1 and TRBJ2-2, is DTAVSQTPKYLVTQMGNDKSIKCEQNLGHDTMYWYKQDSKKFLKIMFSYNNKELIINETVPNRFSPKSPDKAHLNLHINSLELGDSAVYFCASSQVGTGELFFGEGSRLTVL.

The chain is built from TRBV20-1 and TRBJ2-5; D unclear. Germline V lookup: CDR1 DFQATT, CDR2 SNEGSKA (reference sequence). There are 10 residues in the CDR3. Trimming pared 5 bases from V and 5 bases from J, leaving 6 bases between. CDR3 sequence (DNA): TGCAGTGCTTTCAGGGAGACCCAGTACTTC. Protein sequence: CSAFRETQYF.

V and J are TRBV29-1 and TRBJ2-5; no definite D call. Germline values: CDR1 SQVTM, CDR2 ANQGSEA. Trimming removed 4 bases from V and 2 bases from J, with 14 bases in between. This CDR3 is 14 amino acids long. CDR3 amino acids: CSVALGRLQETQYF. In DNA, the CDR3 is TGCAGCGTTGCCTTGGGCCGCCTACAAGAGACCCAGTACTTC.

This clonotype was detected a few times. V usage is TRBV10-3 and J usage is TRBJ2-7, with 7 bases that match TRBD1. The J segment lost 7 bases and the V segment lost 6 bases, leaving 12 bases of the junction unmatched. In germline, CDR1 is ENHRY, CDR2 SYGVKD. This CDR3 is built from 14 residues. CDR3 sequence reads: CAIRGQAGGSEQYF. The CDR3 DNA is TGTGCCATCAGAGGACAGGCCGGCGGGTCGGAGCAGTACTTC.

V is TRBV5-5 and J is TRBJ2-2; D possibly uses TRBD1 or TRBD2 (5 bases each). The CDR3 length is 15 residues. Trimming shortened V by 1 base and J by 4 bases, and 11 bases separated the two germline ends. Germline-derived CDR1 and CDR2 are SGHKS and YYEKEE (reference sequence). CDR3 sequence (DNA): TGTGCCAGCAGCTTGTCCGGGGCCACCACCGGGGAGCTGTTTTTT. It is translated as CASSLSGATTGELFF. The variable domain in full, completed from reference TRBV5-5 and TRBJ2-2, reads DAGVTQSPTHLIKTRGQQVTLRCSPISGHKSVSWYQQVLGQGPQFIFQYYEKEERGRGNFPDRFSARQFPNYSSELNVNALLLGDSALYLCASSLSGATTGELFFGEGSRLTVL.

The rearrangement uses TRBV7-9 and TRBJ2-1; no firm D call. Germline V lookup: CDR1 SEHNR, CDR2 FQNEAQ (reference sequence). This CDR3 is 13 amino acids long. V was pared by 6 bases and J by 7 bases, with 13 bases between. The CDR3 bases are TGTGCCAGCAGTACTGGGCAGATTAATGAGCAGTTCTTC. Its protein product is CASSTGQINEQFF.

This clonotype was seen many times. V is TRBV20-1 and J is TRBJ2-2; TRBD2 is a possible D gene (5 bases). CDR1 is DFQATT and CDR2 is SNEGSKA in the germline V gene (reference sequence). The V and J ends lost 3 bases and 1 base respectively, with 15 bases between them. The CDR3 is made up of 16 amino acids. This chain's CDR3 is CSARDPNTRNTGELFF. The CDR3 DNA is TGCAGTGCTAGGGATCCTAATACTAGGAACACCGGGGAGCTGTTTTTT.